This paragraph reports one TCR beta chain. Its specificity is unknown. This entry belongs to a study of cytomegalovirus exposure and HLA in healthy donors. Findings of the study overall: Usually a TCR sequence was rare, but some public TCRs were found in many donors.

It was with 60 Vbeta and 13 Jbeta primers that the PCR ran. TCRdb's copy holds only in-frame clones and misses some; the assay was immunoSEQ multiplex PCR. The sample data list approximately 210,000 clones. This TCR came from a woman in her twenties or thirties in good health and CMV-seropositive. Material for sequencing was PBMCs.

The CDR3 nucleotides are TGTGCCAGCAGCTTGAGGGGGGGCCTGTCCTACGAGCAGTACTTC. It is translated as CASSLRGGLSYEQYF. The J gene is TRBJ2-7, the V gene TRBV13; a possible D gene is TRBD2 (7 bases). Germline V gives CDR1 PRHDT, CDR2 FYEKMQ (reference sequence). The germline V and J ends were trimmed by 3 bases and 1 base, with 13 bases remaining between them. CDR3 length: 15 amino acids.